This TCR beta chain comes out of a study of cytomegalovirus exposure and HLA in healthy donors. Findings and limits, study-wide: The authors judged a highly shared variant cluster likely a sequencing artifact. Among TCR beta chains, those listed as cytomegalovirus-associated numbered fewer than 200. The majority of TCR sequences were rare, yet some public TCRs appeared in many donors.

This PCR relied on a set of 60 Vbeta primers and 13 Jbeta primers. Using immunoSEQ multiplex PCR, the repertoire was profiled, and TCRdb retains in-frame clones only, with some absent. Found here are 150,000 or so clones, around 77% of them singletons; the top ten hold about 1.4%. From germline, CDR1 is MDHEN and CDR2 SYDVKM. CDR3 length: 16 residues. V lost 4 bases to trimming and J lost 5 bases; unmatched junction nucleotides: 8. This clone was seen a handful of times. Its antigen is currently unknown. Unrecorded immune exposure was likely among donors, who were nominally healthy when sampled. The sequenced sample consisted of PBMCs. The sequence came from a man aged 35 to 55 in good health and CMV-seronegative. The chain recombines TRBV28 with TRBJ1-3, with TRBD1 matching 10 bases. For the CDR3, the DNA is TGTGCCAGCAGTTCCGGACGACAGGGGGCAAGAAACACCATATATTTT. Translated, it gives CASSSGRQGARNTIYF.